This section outlines one T cell receptor (beta chain) sequence together with its context. Its antigen is not identified. The data stem from a study of T-cell memory formation after mild COVID-19. From the 5' RACE reads, TCRdb called clonotypes with MiXCR, one entry per CDR3 protein. The profile shows approximately 500,000 distinct CDR3 sequences, roughly 25% of them singletons. Regarding the study as a whole: The study found contracting CD4+ clones mainly in CM and EM and contracting CD8+ clones in EMRA.

Between the trimmed V and J ends, which lost 4 bases and 2 bases, there was a span of 16 bases. The germline gives CDR1 SGDLS, CDR2 YYNGEE. The length of the CDR3 is 16 residues. The TCR was taken from an adult woman who had mild COVID-19 (a few samples of this study predate the infection). Cell type and time point are not known. Sequencing was carried out using PBMCs or a T cell subset sorted from them (not recorded which). J is TRBJ2-1 and V is TRBV9, with a possible D match to TRBD2 (6 bases). The CDR3 sequence is CASSSRPGGAYNEQFF. CDR3 coding DNA: TGTGCCAGCAGCTCTCGACCCGGCGGGGCCTACAATGAGCAGTTCTTC.